A selection of T cell receptor beta chains follows, all from one sample in a study of T cell responses to AZD1222 COVID-19 vaccine. The repertoire was sequenced with immunoSEQ multiplex PCR; TCRdb's copy has only in-frame clones and lacks some. Seen here are 100,000 to 150,000 clones, 75% to 95% observed once, and the top ten hold less than 9%. The sequencing here drew on peripheral blood, taken on day 0 of AZD1222 vaccination. These receptors were taken from an adult in good health. Both conserved end residues are trimmed from each CDR3.

CDR3 length,V gene,CDR3 protein
13,TRBV9,ASSAEDRGIETQY
13,TRBV7-2,ASSLDRTGVDGYT
14,TRBV6-5,ASSYLTVGDNYGYT
13,TRBV5-5,ASSSVALGNSPLH
12,TRBV19,ASSMGRVNTEAF
12,TRBV5-6,ASTQGASFYEQY
13,TRBV9,ASSPFRDPLYGYT
10,TRBV12-3/TRBV12-4,ASSLGYYEQY
14,TRBV5-6,ASSPEGAGYTDTQY
12,TRBV9,ASSPGGVAPPLH
12,TRBV5-4,ASSLGDSQQTQY
12,TRBV6-2/TRBV6-3,ASSTGLANHEQY
10,TRBV12-3/TRBV12-4,ASSLTRSDYT
13,TRBV7-2,ASSFNRRLNEKLF
12,TRBV19,ASSLPGPSLEQY
15,TRBV27,ASSLSYRDRDNSPLH
12,TRBV30,ARGDRGYQETQY
13,TRBV11-2,ASSLEAGGPETQY
11,TRBV7-2,ASSPSGNTEAF
13,TRBV19,ASSIDGPQGEKLF
11,TRBV11-1,ASRAGGTGELF
12,TRBV29-1,SVNARAFFNEQF
12,TRBV15,ATSNPTGWGTQY
15,TRBV7-2,ASMLARDRGFFDGYT
13,TRBV5-5,ASSLEDTFSYEQY
14,TRBV4-1,ASSLQFSGLQETQY
14,TRBV4-3,ASSQGDRGRWEGYT
12,TRBV6-5,ASGISGGRTEAF
13,TRBV19,ASSINLVGNSPLH
15,TRBV9,ASSAAPGTGFTGELF
15,TRBV6-4,ASSDIAGGSGANVLT
11,TRBV3-1/TRBV3-2,ASSPPGFYGYT
12,TRBV4-3,ASSQETDNQPQH
13,TRBV13,ASSPQLAGFYEQY
15,TRBV21-1,ASRIRWGGPTDYEQY
12,TRBV11-2,ASSGQGAPYEQY
13,TRBV19,ASSNRGRLSYEQY
17,TRBV11-3,ASTRPGYVPLKNTGELF
11,TRBV29-1,SVVHGVGTEAF
11,TRBV7-3,ASSLTREETQY
13,TRBV4-3,ASSQDLGGTGELF
10,TRBV28,ASREDHTEAF
11,TRBV30,AWSRRGGTEAF
11,TRBV12-3/TRBV12-4,ASSSQGSNEQF
12,TRBV18,ASSPLSGGDEQF